This T cell receptor beta chain appears in the sequencing data of a study of regulatory T cells in long-lasting Graves disease. Whole-study findings and limits: Whereas about a thousand public clonotypes were shared by new patients, persistent patients shared more, at some 2,900. Rather than thyroid tissue, only peripheral blood underwent study.

A note on this clonotype: What it binds is unknown.

iRepertoire HTBI primers and Arm-PCR of CDR3 regions built TCR beta libraries. TCRdb processed the multiplex PCR reads anew with MiXCR; each CDR3 protein has one entry. The sample has about 450,000 distinct CDR3 sequences; less than 20% are singletons. J was trimmed by 4 bases and V by 4 bases; bases with no gene match: 12. The CDR3 covers 17 residues. Germline V CDR1 and CDR2: SNHLY, FYNNEI. Time point described: newly diagnosed GD, antithyroid drugs for less than 3 months. The TCR library was made from RNA that had been extracted from PBMCs in TRIzol. A further study also used this sample, focusing on T cells in Graves' hyperthyroidism and ophthalmopathy.

This clonotype was obtained from a woman in her thirties with Graves disease. This chain joins TRBV2 and TRBJ1-4, with 7 bases matching TRBD1. Sequencing was performed on peripheral blood mononuclear cells (PBMCs), taken at new diagnosis, from a patient treated with antithyroid drugs. CDR3 residues: CASSATGARRINEKLFF. CDR3 in DNA: TGTGCCAGCAGTGCAACAGGGGCCCGCCGGATTAATGAAAAACTGTTTTTT. Full variable domain (remainder filled in from reference TRBV2 and TRBJ1-4): EPEVTQTPSHQVTQMGQEVILRCVPISNHLYFYWYRQILGQKVEFLVSFYNNEISEKSEIFDDQFSVERPDGSNFTLKIRSTKLEDSAMYFCASSATGARRINEKLFFGSGTQLSVL.